Shown below are 20 T cell receptor beta chains from a single sample sequenced in a study of control samples from healthy donors and cancer patients. Sequencing used immunoSEQ multiplex PCR; TCRdb keeps in-frame clones, though not all of them. The sample lists 150,000 to 200,000 clones, 94% occurring once. The sample comprised blood. These TCRs come from a woman aged 18 to 35 in good health.

This chain uses TRBV10-2 with TRBJ1-6; D is perhaps TRBD1 (5 bases). This CDR3 contains 18 residues. Looked up from germline, CDR1 is WSHSY and CDR2 is SAAADI. V was cut by 2 bases and J by 8 bases, with 22 bases left in between. The CDR3 reads CASSEIGRGRRKDSPLHF. Written as DNA, the CDR3 is TGCGCCAGCAGTGAGATCGGTAGGGGACGGCGAAAGGATTCACCCCTCCACTTT.

A note on this clone: Other DNA variants within this sample encode the same CDR3. This rearrangement joins TRBV7-2 to TRBJ2-5; D unclear. Per germline, CDR1 SGHTA and CDR2 FQGNSA. V was pared by 0 bases and J by 4 bases, with 0 bases between. CDR3 length: 11 residues. The CDR3 sequence is CASSLAETQYF. CDR3 DNA sequence: TGTGCCAGCAGCTTAGCAGAGACCCAGTACTTC.

This clone was recorded once. The chain uses TRBV28 and TRBJ1-2; D is unclear. The germline gives CDR1 MDHEN, CDR2 SYDVKM. The ends were cut back, 2 bases at V and 4 bases at J, with 8 bases in the middle. This CDR3 is 13 amino acids long. CDR3 in DNA: TGTGCCAGCAGTTTACTCCGAATCTATGGCTACACCTTC. As protein: CASSLLRIYGYTF.

The chain employs TRBV5-1 and TRBJ1-6; no reliable D call. V was pared by 1 base and J by 6 bases, with 11 bases between. Germline lookup yields CDR1 SGHRS and CDR2 YFSETQ. This CDR3 contains 15 residues. The CDR3 coding sequence is TGCGCCAGCAGCTTGTGGGCTCAGAGTAATTCACCCCTCCACTTT. Translated, it gives CASSLWAQSNSPLHF.

This chain uses TRBV7-3 with TRBJ1-1; D unresolved. Germline V gene sequence: CDR1 SGHTA, CDR2 FQGTGA. The V gene lost 3 bases and the J gene lost 5 bases, with 10 bases spanning the gap. This CDR3 comprises 13 residues. The CDR3 loop reads CASSLVMGTEAFF. The DNA of the CDR3 is TGTGCCAGCAGCTTGGTAATGGGGACTGAAGCTTTCTTT.

V is TRBV15 and J is TRBJ1-1; D call uncertain. Trimming cost V 1 base and J 2 bases, with 11 bases left between them. Germline lookup yields CDR1 LNHNV and CDR2 YYDKDF (reference sequence). The CDR3 extends over 15 amino acids. CDR3: CATSRVRAGNTEAFF. CDR3 nucleotides: TGTGCCACCAGCAGAGTGAGGGCGGGAAACACTGAAGCTTTCTTT.

The rearrangement links TRBV4-1 to TRBJ2-5; D not resolved. The V end was cut by 0 bases, the J end by 3 bases, with 8 bases between. The CDR3 consists of 14 residues. Germline V gene sequence: CDR1 MGHRA, CDR2 YSYEKL. The CDR3 DNA follows: TGCGCCAGCAGCCAAGATTCGGGCGAAGAGACCCAGTACTTC. As protein: CASSQDSGEETQYF.

The rearrangement joins TRBV28 to TRBJ1-5; 8 positions match TRBD1. Germline V gene lookup returns CDR1 MDHEN and CDR2 SYDVKM. The V gene end was trimmed by 3 bases and the J gene end by 7 bases; junction bases not matched to a gene: 5. The CDR3 is 14 residues long. CDR3 DNA: TGTGCCAGCAGTTTGCAGGGGGCCCAGCAGCCCCAGCATTTT. It translates to CASSLQGAQQPQHF. Supplemented by reference TRBV28 and TRBJ1-5, the full variable domain reads DVKVTQSSRYLVKRTGEKVFLECVQDMDHENMFWYRQDPGLGLRLIYFSYDVKMKEKGDIPEGYSVSREKKERFSLILESASTNQTSMYLCASSLQGAQQPQHFGDGTRLSIL.

The CDR3 spells CASSEGRAGAAFF. CDR3 bases: TGTGCCAGCAGTGAAGGCAGGGCGGGCGCAGCTTTCTTT. The J gene is TRBJ1-1, the V gene TRBV25-1; D is possibly TRBD1 (5 bases). Germline CDR1 and CDR2: MGHDK and SYGVNS. CDR3 length: 13 amino acids. V was shortened by 2 bases and J by 10 bases, with 14 bases between the two germline ends.

This chain uses TRBV14 with TRBJ1-1; TRBD1 agrees at 7 bases. Germline values: CDR1 SGHDN, CDR2 FVKESK. This CDR3 is 14 amino acids long. With 4 bases clipped from V and 7 bases from J, the junction kept 9 bases outside the gene matches. Here the CDR3 DNA reads TGTGCCAGCAGCCCTCATGCAGGGGGGAATGAAGCTTTCTTT. Protein product: CASSPHAGGNEAFF.

Only one count was recorded for this clone. The chain couples TRBV5-1 to TRBJ2-1; TRBD2 agrees at 10 bases. This CDR3 has 15 residues. V trimming: 1 base; J trimming: 7 bases; junction bases outside the gene matches: 5. Germline V CDR1 and CDR2: SGHRS, YFSETQ. The CDR3 region has the DNA TGCGCCAGCAGCTTGAGCGGGAGGGCCTTGAATGAGCAGTTCTTC. As protein: CASSLSGRALNEQFF.

The J gene is TRBJ1-2, the V gene TRBV10-3; the match to TRBD1 covers 12 bases. The CDR3 has 14 residues. Germline V gene lookup returns CDR1 ENHRY and CDR2 SYGVKD. The J segment lost 4 bases and the V segment lost 6 bases, leaving 3 bases of the junction unmatched. The CDR3 protein is CAIRGTGGAYGYTF. The CDR3 bases are TGTGCCATCAGAGGGACAGGGGGCGCCTATGGCTACACCTTC.

The chain is built from TRBV6-1 and TRBJ2-7; D gene uncertain. Germline loops: CDR1 MNHNS, CDR2 SASEGT. The CDR3 covers 16 residues. The ends were cut back, 4 bases at V and 3 bases at J, with 19 bases in the middle. CDR3 residues: CASSVTRVARDYEQYF. As DNA, the CDR3 is TGTGCCAGCAGTGTCACCCGGGTGGCAAGGGACTACGAGCAGTACTTC.

The chain joins TRBV19 to TRBJ1-2, with 9 bases lining up with TRBD1. The ends lost 5 bases at V and 3 bases at J; junction bases unmatched: 4. The CDR3 extends over 14 amino acids. CDR1 and CDR2 from the germline V gene are LNHDA and SQIVND (reference sequence). The CDR3, as DNA: TGTGCCAGTAGTCTACAGGGGGCGGACTATGGCTACACCTTC. Amino acid sequence: CASSLQGADYGYTF.

The chain employs TRBV28 and TRBJ2-3; no clear D. CDR1 is MDHEN and CDR2 is SYDVKM in the germline V gene. V was clipped by 4 bases and J by 6 bases, with 17 bases between them. The CDR3 totals 15 residues. The CDR3 is CASSWTTLTQDTQYF. CDR3 nucleotide sequence: TGTGCCAGCAGTTGGACCACCTTGACTCAGGATACGCAGTATTTT.

The rearrangement uses TRBV11-2 and TRBJ1-1; D call uncertain. The V end was cut by 1 base, the J end by 1 base, with 1 base between. The CDR3 runs to 12 residues. Germline V lookup: CDR1 SGHAT, CDR2 FQNNGV. The CDR3 loop reads CASSLANTEAFF. CDR3 in DNA: TGTGCCAGCAGCTTAGCGAACACTGAAGCTTTCTTT.

V gene TRBV29-1 combines with J gene TRBJ1-5, with D tentatively TRBD1 (5 bases). Germline lookup yields CDR1 SQVTM and CDR2 ANQGSEA. The CDR3 consists of 14 residues. Between the trimmed V and J ends, which lost 5 bases and 5 bases, there was a span of 16 bases. The CDR3 loop reads CSVTSGARDQPQHF. CDR3 nucleotides: TGCAGCGTTACCTCCGGGGCGAGGGATCAGCCCCAGCATTTT.

V gene TRBV18 combines with J gene TRBJ2-2, with a possible D match to TRBD1 (6 bases). Germline CDR1 KGHSH, CDR2 LQKENI. The CDR3 has 17 residues. V lost 3 bases and J lost 2, with 16 bases in between. The CDR3 protein is CASSPRTALTNTGELFF. The CDR3 bases are TGTGCCAGCTCACCTCGGACAGCCCTAACAAACACCGGGGAGCTGTTTTTT.

This chain joins TRBV3-1 (or the pseudogene TRBV3-2) and TRBJ1-1; the D is unclear. V was shortened by 1 base and J by 11 bases, with 8 bases between the two germline ends. Germline CDR1 and CDR2: LGHDT and YNNKEL (reference sequence). CDR3 size: 11 residues. Here the CDR3 reads CASSQATAAFF. In DNA, the CDR3 is TGTGCCAGCAGCCAAGCGACGGCCGCTTTCTTT.

This clone was seen just once. V usage is TRBV9 and J usage is TRBJ2-3, with TRBD2 matching over 8 bases. Trimming took 0 bases from V and 14 from J; bases not matched to a gene: 11. The germline V gene has CDR1 SGDLS and CDR2 YYNGEE. The CDR3 loop spans 14 amino acids. CDR3 coding DNA: TGTGCCAGCAGCGTAGCTCAGAGCGGGAGCCTCGCGTATTTT. Amino acid sequence: CASSVAQSGSLAYF.